Shown below are 25 T cell receptor beta chains from a single sample sequenced in a study of T cells in women clearing cervical HPV infection. Generated by immunoSEQ multiplex PCR, the TCRdb table keeps only in-frame clones and is missing some. Its table records some 40,000 clones. The specimen sequenced was blood buffy coat. Receptors originate from a woman aged 18 to 75 with a cervical HPV16 infection that either progressed to CIN3+ or cleared (not recorded which).

As for this clone: Read coverage stops 3 residues before the CDR3 terminus; the germline J gene supplies the remainder. The chain is built from TRBV6-1 and TRBJ1-5, with D uncertain. The CDR3 consists of 15 residues. CDR1 and CDR2 from the germline V gene are MNHNS and SASEGT. V was shortened by 1 base and J by 5 bases, with 12 bases between the two germline ends. The covered CDR3 bases are TGTGCCAGCAGTGAAGTAGTAAATTCCTATCAGCCC. Translated: CASSEVVNSYQP. From start to end, the CDR3 is CASSEVVNSYQPQHF.

Note on this clone: The read stops 3 residues short of the end of the CDR3; the missing end is completed from the germline J gene. The genes are TRBV7-8 and TRBJ2-3; D uncertain. The CDR3 length is 14 residues. CDR1 is SGHVS, CDR2 FQNEAQ, per germline. Between the trimmed V and J ends, which lost 7 bases and 6 bases, there was a span of 17 bases. CDR3 amino acids: CASKISPPVDTQYF. The sequenced CDR3 bases are TGTGCCAGCAAAATCTCCCCCCCCGTTGATACG.

As concerns this clone: The read comes to an end 3 residues before the CDR3 does, leaving the germline J gene to fill in the end. The rearrangement links TRBV19 to TRBJ1-2; D gene unclear. The CDR3 length is 15 residues. Germline lookup yields CDR1 LNHDA and CDR2 SQIVND (reference sequence). The DNA read from the CDR3 is TGTGCCAGTAGTATAGAGAACAGAGGTCATTACGAC. Encoded protein: CASSIENRGHYD. The complete CDR3 sequence is CASSIENRGHYDYTF.

Regarding this clone: The sequenced fragment ends 3 residues before the CDR3 boundary, so the rest is inferred from the germline J gene. The V call is TRBV20-1, the J call TRBJ2-1; D remains ambiguous. Trimming cost V 6 bases and J 7 bases, with 7 bases left between them. The germline CDR1 and CDR2 sequences are DFQATT and SNEGSKA (reference sequence). The CDR3 loop spans 10 amino acids. The CDR3 spells CSALQNEQFF. CDR3 DNA (partial): TGCAGTGCCTTACAGAATGAG.

Of note for this clone: Read coverage stops 3 residues before the CDR3 terminus; the germline J gene supplies the remainder. The V call is TRBV28, the J call TRBJ2-1; a weak D match, TRBD2 (7 bases). There are 17 residues in the CDR3. Germline CDR1 reads MDHEN; CDR2 reads SYDVKM. V was clipped by 3 bases and J by 0 bases, with 15 bases between them. CDR3 DNA, as far as it was read: TGTGCCAGCAGTTTGGGGGGGGCGGGAGTCTCCTACAATGAG. This codes for CASSLGGAGVSYNE. The complete CDR3 reads CASSLGGAGVSYNEQFF.

About this clone: Read coverage stops 3 residues before the CDR3 terminus; the germline J gene supplies the remainder. The chain carries TRBV5-1 and TRBJ2-7; D is possibly TRBD1 (6 bases). V was clipped by 2 bases and J by 5 bases, with 8 bases between them. There are 12 residues in the CDR3. CDR1 and CDR2 from the germline V gene are SGHRS and YFSETQ. CDR3 DNA (partial): TGCGCCAGCAGCTTTTCAGGGGACGAG. Protein: CASSFSGDE. The entire CDR3 protein is CASSFSGDEQYF.

Concerning this clone itself: The read ends 3 residues shy of where the CDR3 ends; the end is completed using the germline J gene. The chain links TRBV28 to TRBJ2-1; the match to TRBD2 covers 8 bases. Germline CDR1 is MDHEN and CDR2 is SYDVKM. V gave up 8 bases and J gave up 8 bases; unmatched junction bases: 20. The CDR3 loop spans 17 amino acids. CDR3 loop: CASSPGPGGTHRYEQFF. The sequenced part of the CDR3 DNA is TGTGCCAGCTCCCCCGGACCGGGGGGGACCCACAGGTATGAG.

With respect to this clone: Read coverage stops 3 residues before the CDR3 terminus; the germline J gene supplies the remainder. The chain employs TRBV18 and TRBJ2-5, with D perhaps matching TRBD2 (5 bases). The length of the CDR3 is 13 residues. V lost 6 bases, J lost 5 bases, and 13 bases lay in between. Germline V gene lookup returns CDR1 KGHSH and CDR2 LQKENI. CDR3 bases read: TGTGCCAGCTCGTCCGGGGAACAGGAGACC. Its translation: CASSSGEQET. The whole CDR3 sequence is CASSSGEQETQYF.

For this clone: With the read ending 3 residues before the CDR3 end, the germline J gene is used to fill in that end. The J gene is TRBJ2-3, the V gene TRBV7-2, with a weak D call TRBD2 (5 bases). Trimming pared 4 bases from V and 2 bases from J, leaving 16 bases between. Germline-derived CDR1 and CDR2 are SGHTA and FQGNSA. The CDR3 is 16 residues long. CDR3 amino acids: CASSSARTRTTDTQYF. The CDR3 bases that were read are TGTGCCAGCAGCTCAGCCAGGACTCGTACCACAGATACG.

Concerning this clone itself: The read ends 3 residues early relative to the CDR3; the germline J gene fills the gap. The chain uses TRBV7-7 and TRBJ2-1, with TRBD2 as a possible D gene (5 bases). Germline CDR1 SSHAT, CDR2 FNYEAQ (reference sequence). The ends were cut back, 5 bases at V and 7 bases at J, with 18 bases in the middle. The CDR3 extends over 15 amino acids. CDR3 loop: CASSVYAGEGNEQFF. CDR3 bases read: TGTGCCAGCAGCGTCTATGCGGGTGAGGGAAATGAG.

As regards this clone: The DNA ends 3 residues before the CDR3 does, and the rest of the CDR3 is filled in from the germline J gene. The V call is TRBV20-1, the J call TRBJ2-1; the D gene is possibly TRBD2 (5 bases). The CDR3 extends over 14 amino acids. Trimming stripped 3 bases from V and 8 bases from J, with 17 bases between. Germline values: CDR1 DFQATT, CDR2 SNEGSKA (reference sequence). CDR3 DNA (partial): TGCAGTGCTAGCGGAAGCGGAAGGTGGTATGAG. It specifies CSASGSGRWYE. The entire CDR3 is CSASGSGRWYEQFF.

Notes on this clone: With the read ending 3 residues before the CDR3 end, the germline J gene is used to fill in that end. The J gene is TRBJ2-2, the V gene TRBV5-1; D is possibly TRBD1 (6 bases). Germline V gives CDR1 SGHRS, CDR2 YFSETQ. V was trimmed by 4 bases and J by 2 bases, leaving 9 bases between them. CDR3 size: 14 residues. The CDR3 here is CASSMDSNTGELFF. Partial CDR3 DNA: TGCGCCAGCAGCATGGACAGCAACACCGGGGAG.

About this clone itself: The read comes to an end 3 residues before the CDR3 does, leaving the germline J gene to fill in the end. The chain links TRBV7-8 to TRBJ2-5, with TRBD2 as a possible D gene (6 bases). The CDR3 is 14 residues long. Germline CDR1 SGHVS, CDR2 FQNEAQ. V lost 5 bases and J lost 2, with 12 bases in between. This chain's CDR3 is CASSEGTWQETQYF. CDR3 DNA, as far as it was read: TGTGCCAGCAGCGAGGGGACTTGGCAAGAGACC.

Worth noting for this clone: The missing CDR3 end, 3 residues past where the read stops, is filled in from the germline J gene. The gene calls are TRBV10-3 and TRBJ1-1, with 8 bases lining up with TRBD1. The CDR3 is 15 residues long. CDR1 ENHRY and CDR2 SYGVKD come from the germline V gene. After removal of 7 bases from V and 0 bases from J, the junction contained 7 bases not matched to a gene. The CDR3 protein is CAINRQGPMNTEAFF. The sequenced part of the CDR3 DNA is TGTGCCATCAACCGACAGGGGCCCATGAACACTGAA.

Comment on this clone: The sequenced fragment ends 3 residues before the CDR3 boundary, so the rest is inferred from the germline J gene. The V and J genes are TRBV7-2 and TRBJ2-7; 9 bases are a match to TRBD1. Germline V gene lookup returns CDR1 SGHTA and CDR2 FQGNSA. J lost 4 bases, V lost 3 bases, and 4 bases had no gene match. The CDR3 is 14 amino acids. The CDR3 sequence is CASSFMDRGYEQYF. The sequenced part of the CDR3 DNA is TGTGCCAGCAGCTTTATGGACAGGGGTTACGAG.

As concerns this clone: The read ends 3 residues before the CDR3 terminus; that terminus is restored from the germline J gene. The chain joins TRBV7-9 to TRBJ1-1, with D tentatively TRBD1 (6 bases). The ends were cut back, 6 bases at V and 7 bases at J, with 12 bases in the middle. The CDR3 sequence is 12 residues long. CDR1 and CDR2 from the germline V gene are SEHNR and FQNEAQ (reference sequence). This CDR3 is CASSQQGNEAFF. Partial CDR3 DNA: TGTGCCAGCAGTCAACAGGGAAATGAA. Filled out from reference TRBV7-9 and TRBJ1-1, the complete variable domain reads DTGVSQNPRHKITKRGQNVTFRCDPISEHNRLYWYRQTLGQGPEFLTYFQNEAQLEKSRLLSDRFSAERPKGSFSTLEIQRTEQGDSAMYLCASSQQGNEAFFGQGTRLTVV.

As concerns this clone: The read gets to within 3 residues of the CDR3 end, and the germline J gene fills in the rest. V usage is TRBV20-1 and J usage is TRBJ2-7; D might be TRBD2 (6 bases). V was clipped by 0 bases and J by 1 base, with 10 bases between them. The germline CDR1 and CDR2 sequences are DFQATT and SNEGSKA (reference sequence). This CDR3 is 14 amino acids long. This CDR3 is CSARDDRGSYEQYF. The CDR3 bases that were read are TGCAGTGCTAGAGATGATCGGGGGTCCTACGAG.

For this clone: Read data end 3 residues before the CDR3 end; the end is taken from the germline J gene. V and J are TRBV5-1 and TRBJ2-7, with D tentatively TRBD2 (6 bases). CDR1 is SGHRS and CDR2 is YFSETQ in the germline V gene. The CDR3 sequence is 14 residues long. V gave up 1 base and J gave up 0 bases, with 8 bases separating them. CDR3 DNA (partial): TGCGCCAGCAGCTTGACTAGCAGCTCCTACGAG. It encodes CASSLTSSSYE. The whole CDR3 sequence is CASSLTSSSYEQYF.

About this clone itself: The read comes to an end 3 residues before the CDR3 does, leaving the germline J gene to fill in the end. This sequence joins TRBV15 and TRBJ2-3, with D possibly being TRBD2 (7 bases). V shed 1 base and J shed 4 bases, with 15 bases lying between them. The CDR3 loop spans 16 amino acids. Germline V gives CDR1 LNHNV, CDR2 YYDKDF (reference sequence). CDR3 sequence: CATSRAGGRGADTQYF. CDR3 bases read: TGTGCCACCAGCAGAGCGGGGGGTAGGGGGGCAGATACG. Using reference TRBV15 and TRBJ2-3 for the parts outside the CDR3, the full variable domain is DAMVIQNPRYQVTQFGKPVTLSCSQTLNHNVMYWYQQKSSQAPKLLFHYYDKDFNNEADTPDNFQSRRPNTSFCFLDIRSPGLGDTAMYLCATSRAGGRGADTQYFGPGTRLTVL.

Of note for this clone: The read finishes 3 residues shy of the CDR3 end, and the germline J gene is used to complete it. This chain uses TRBV19 with TRBJ2-1; D gene ambiguous. Between the trimmed V and J ends, which lost 10 bases and 0 bases, there was a span of 10 bases. This CDR3 comprises 13 residues. Germline CDR1 reads LNHDA; CDR2 reads SQIVND (reference sequence). CDR3 sequence reads: CAIGTSSYNEQFF. CDR3 DNA, as far as it was read: TGTGCCATTGGCACGAGCTCCTACAATGAG.

Concerning this clone itself: The read stops 3 residues short of the end of the CDR3; the missing end is completed from the germline J gene. The chain uses TRBV7-9 and TRBJ2-5; D is perhaps TRBD1 (6 bases). There are 14 residues in the CDR3. The germline CDR1 and CDR2 sequences are SEHNR and FQNEAQ (reference sequence). The ends were cut back, 5 bases at V and 5 bases at J, with 15 bases in the middle. Incomplete CDR3 DNA: TGTGCCAGCAGCCATACAGGGATACGGGAGACC. This sequence encodes CASSHTGIRET. The full-length CDR3 reads as CASSHTGIRETQYF.

Partial CDR3 DNA: TGTGCCAGCAGTTACCCCGTAGCGGAGGAAAGCACAGATACG. Its translation is CASSYPVAEESTDT. The CDR3, in full, reads CASSYPVAEESTDTQYF. The chain carries TRBV6-2 or TRBV6-3 and TRBJ2-3; possible D gene TRBD2, 6 bases. The CDR3 end lies 3 residues beyond the end of the read and is filled in from the germline J gene. With 2 bases removed from V and 0 bases from J, the gap between germline ends came to 15 bases. The CDR3 extends over 17 amino acids. Germline CDR1 MNHEY, CDR2 SVGEGT.

On this clone: The CDR3 is cut off 3 residues early in the read; its end comes from the germline J gene. The chain links TRBV2 to TRBJ2-5; possibly TRBD1 for D (5 bases). CDR1 and CDR2 from the germline V gene are SNHLY and FYNNEI. V lost 3 bases, J lost 0 bases, and 11 bases lay in between. This CDR3 contains 15 residues. The CDR3 bases that were read are TGTGCCAGCAGTGATGGTCAGGGCCACCAAGAGACC. As protein: CASSDGQGHQET. The full CDR3 reads CASSDGQGHQETQYF.

As regards this clone: With the read ending 3 residues before the CDR3 end, the germline J gene is used to fill in that end. The V call is TRBV7-9, the J call TRBJ1-2; TRBD1 might be the D (5 bases). Trimming cost V 4 bases and J 2 bases, with 11 bases left between them. Germline assignment: CDR1 SEHNR and CDR2 FQNEAQ (reference sequence). This CDR3 spans 14 amino acids. The part of the CDR3 DNA that was read is TGTGCCAGCAGCTCCGTGACAGAGAACTATGGC. Protein product: CASSSVTENYG. The entire CDR3 protein reads CASSSVTENYGYTF.

Turning to this clone: From the germline J gene comes the end of the CDR3, since the read stops 3 residues before it. The rearrangement uses TRBV28 and TRBJ2-1, with TRBD1 identical over 7 bases. The CDR3 covers 15 residues. Trimming removed 1 base from V and 3 bases from J; junction bases left unmatched: 3. Germline-derived CDR1 and CDR2 are MDHEN and SYDVKM. The CDR3 reads CASSLYRDSYNEQFF. CDR3 DNA, as far as it was read: TGTGCCAGCAGTTTATATCGGGACAGCTACAATGAG.